This T cell receptor beta chain was recovered during a study of blood T cell repertoires in COVID-19. The CDR3 spans 14 residues. The germline V gene encodes CDR1 SGHTS and CDR2 YDEGEE. With V trimmed by 4 bases and J by 5 bases, 7 bases remained unmatched. This clone is a singleton in its sample. Sequencing used immunoSEQ multiplex PCR; TCRdb keeps in-frame clones, though not all of them. The table has some 300,000 clones, 88% seen once. The sample consisted of peripheral blood. This receptor was identified in a woman aged 25 to 39 who had recovered from COVID-19. The V call is TRBV5-8, the J call TRBJ2-5, with 8 bases lining up with TRBD1. Here the CDR3 reads CASSHGQGGETQYF. The CDR3 DNA sequence: TGTGCCAGCAGCCATGGACAGGGAGGTGAGACCCAGTACTTC.